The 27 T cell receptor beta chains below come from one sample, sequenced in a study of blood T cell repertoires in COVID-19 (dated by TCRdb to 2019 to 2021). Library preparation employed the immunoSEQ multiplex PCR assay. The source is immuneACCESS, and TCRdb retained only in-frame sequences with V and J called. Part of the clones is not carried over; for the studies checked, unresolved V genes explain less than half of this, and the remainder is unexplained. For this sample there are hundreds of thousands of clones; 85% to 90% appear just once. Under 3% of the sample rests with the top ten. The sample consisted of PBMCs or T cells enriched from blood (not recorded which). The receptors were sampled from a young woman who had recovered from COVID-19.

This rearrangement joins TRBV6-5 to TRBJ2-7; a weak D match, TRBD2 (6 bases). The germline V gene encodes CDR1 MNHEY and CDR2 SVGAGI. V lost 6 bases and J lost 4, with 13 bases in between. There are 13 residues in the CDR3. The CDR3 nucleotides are TGTGCCAGCAGAGCAGGACTATTGTACGAGCAGTACTTC. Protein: CASRAGLLYEQYF.

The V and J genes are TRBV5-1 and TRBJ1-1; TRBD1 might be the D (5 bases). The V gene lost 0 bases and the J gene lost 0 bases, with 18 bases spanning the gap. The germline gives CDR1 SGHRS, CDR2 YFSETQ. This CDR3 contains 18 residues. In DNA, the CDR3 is TGCGCCAGCAGCTTGGGAGCAAAAGGGGAAGTGATGAACACTGAAGCTTTCTTT. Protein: CASSLGAKGEVMNTEAFF.

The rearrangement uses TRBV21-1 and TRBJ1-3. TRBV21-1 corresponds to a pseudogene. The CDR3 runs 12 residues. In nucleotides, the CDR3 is TGTGCCAGCAGCAAATATCCGAACACCATATATTTT. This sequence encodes CASSKYPNTIYF.

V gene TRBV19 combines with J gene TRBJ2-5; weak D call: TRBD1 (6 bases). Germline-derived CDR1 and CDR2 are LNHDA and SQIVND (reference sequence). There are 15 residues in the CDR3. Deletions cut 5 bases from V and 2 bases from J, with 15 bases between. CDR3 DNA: TGTGCCAGTAGTCCTCACAGGGTGACTCAAGAGACCCAGTACTTC. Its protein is CASSPHRVTQETQYF.

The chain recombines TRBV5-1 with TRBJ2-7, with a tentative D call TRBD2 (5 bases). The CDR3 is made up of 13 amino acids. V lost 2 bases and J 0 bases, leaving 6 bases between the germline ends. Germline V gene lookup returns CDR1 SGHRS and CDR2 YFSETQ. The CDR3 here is CASSLTSSYEQYF. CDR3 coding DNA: TGCGCCAGCAGCTTAACTAGCTCCTACGAGCAGTACTTC.

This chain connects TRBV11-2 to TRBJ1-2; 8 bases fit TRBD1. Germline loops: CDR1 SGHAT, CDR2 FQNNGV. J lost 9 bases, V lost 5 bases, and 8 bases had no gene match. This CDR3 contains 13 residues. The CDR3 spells CASSPLTGESYTF. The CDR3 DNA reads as TGTGCCAGCAGCCCACTGACAGGGGAGAGCTACACCTTC.

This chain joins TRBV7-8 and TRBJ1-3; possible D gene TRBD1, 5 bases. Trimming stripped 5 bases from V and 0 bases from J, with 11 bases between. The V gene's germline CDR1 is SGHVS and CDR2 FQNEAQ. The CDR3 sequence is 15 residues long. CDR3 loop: CASSTGQTSGNTIYF. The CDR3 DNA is TGTGCCAGCAGCACCGGACAAACCTCTGGAAACACCATATATTTT.

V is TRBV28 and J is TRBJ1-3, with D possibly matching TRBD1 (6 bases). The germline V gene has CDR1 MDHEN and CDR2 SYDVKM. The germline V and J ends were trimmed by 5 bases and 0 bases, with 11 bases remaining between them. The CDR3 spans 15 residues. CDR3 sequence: CASSRTGNSGNTIYF. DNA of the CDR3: TGTGCCAGCAGTCGAACAGGGAACTCTGGAAACACCATATATTTT. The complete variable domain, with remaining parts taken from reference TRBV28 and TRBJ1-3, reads DVKVTQSSRYLVKRTGEKVFLECVQDMDHENMFWYRQDPGLGLRLIYFSYDVKMKEKGDIPEGYSVSREKKERFSLILESASTNQTSMYLCASSRTGNSGNTIYFGEGSWLTVV.

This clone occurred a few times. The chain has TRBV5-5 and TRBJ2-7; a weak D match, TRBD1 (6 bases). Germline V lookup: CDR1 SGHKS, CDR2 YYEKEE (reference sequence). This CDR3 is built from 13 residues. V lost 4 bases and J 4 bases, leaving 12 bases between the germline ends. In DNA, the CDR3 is TGTGCCAGCAGCGCAGGGGCCGAATACGAGCAGTACTTC. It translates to CASSAGAEYEQYF.

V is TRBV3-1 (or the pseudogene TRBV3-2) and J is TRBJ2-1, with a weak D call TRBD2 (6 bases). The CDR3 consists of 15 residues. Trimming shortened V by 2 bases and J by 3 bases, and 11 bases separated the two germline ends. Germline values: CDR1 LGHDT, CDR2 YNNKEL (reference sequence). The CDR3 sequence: CASSQSGTYYNEQFF. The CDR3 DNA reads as TGTGCCAGCAGCCAAAGTGGGACTTACTACAATGAGCAGTTCTTC.

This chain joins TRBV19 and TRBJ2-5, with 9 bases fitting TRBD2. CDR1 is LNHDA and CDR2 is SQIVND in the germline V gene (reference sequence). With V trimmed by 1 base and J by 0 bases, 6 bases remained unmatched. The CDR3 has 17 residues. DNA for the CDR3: TGTGCCAGTAGTATAGGGGCTAGCGGGGACCACCAAGAGACCCAGTACTTC. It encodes CASSIGASGDHQETQYF.

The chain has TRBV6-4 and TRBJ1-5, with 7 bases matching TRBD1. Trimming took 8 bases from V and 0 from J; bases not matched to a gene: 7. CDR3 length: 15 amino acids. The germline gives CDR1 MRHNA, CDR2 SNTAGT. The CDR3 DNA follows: TGTGCCAGCGCACGGGACAGCGATAGCAATCAGCCCCAGCATTTT. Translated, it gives CASARDSDSNQPQHF.

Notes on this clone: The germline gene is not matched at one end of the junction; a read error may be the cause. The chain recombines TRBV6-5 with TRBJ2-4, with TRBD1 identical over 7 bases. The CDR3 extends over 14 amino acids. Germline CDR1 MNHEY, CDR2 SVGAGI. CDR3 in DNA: TGTGCCAGCAGTTACTCGAGTAAGACAGGGCCTTATTCGTTC. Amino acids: CASSYSSKTGPYSF.

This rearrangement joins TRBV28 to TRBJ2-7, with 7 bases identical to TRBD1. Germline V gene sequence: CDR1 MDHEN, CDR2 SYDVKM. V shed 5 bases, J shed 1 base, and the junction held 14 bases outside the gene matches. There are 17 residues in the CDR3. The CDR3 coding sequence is TGTGCCAGCAGTCTCCGGACCTTAGGGGGCCGGTCCTACGAGCAGTACTTC. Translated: CASSLRTLGGRSYEQYF.

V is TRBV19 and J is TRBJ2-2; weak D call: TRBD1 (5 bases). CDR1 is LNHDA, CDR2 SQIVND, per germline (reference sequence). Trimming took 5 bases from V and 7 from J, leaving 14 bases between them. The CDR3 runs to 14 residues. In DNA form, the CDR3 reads TGTGCCAGTAGTTCTGACACCAGGGTCGGGGAGCTGTTTTTT. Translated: CASSSDTRVGELFF.

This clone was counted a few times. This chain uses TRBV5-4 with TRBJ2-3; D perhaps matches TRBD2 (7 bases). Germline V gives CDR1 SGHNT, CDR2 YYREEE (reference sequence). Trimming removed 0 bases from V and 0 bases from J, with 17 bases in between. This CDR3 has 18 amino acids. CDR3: CASSLGGRGTPSTDTQYF. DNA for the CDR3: TGTGCCAGCAGCTTGGGTGGGCGGGGGACACCTAGCACAGATACGCAGTATTTT.

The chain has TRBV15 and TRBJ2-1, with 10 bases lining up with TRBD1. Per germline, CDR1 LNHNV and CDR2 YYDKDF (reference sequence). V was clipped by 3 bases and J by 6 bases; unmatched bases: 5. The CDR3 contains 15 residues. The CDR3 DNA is TGTGCCACCAGCAGGGACAGGGGGTTGGTCAATGAGCAGTTCTTC. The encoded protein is CATSRDRGLVNEQFF.

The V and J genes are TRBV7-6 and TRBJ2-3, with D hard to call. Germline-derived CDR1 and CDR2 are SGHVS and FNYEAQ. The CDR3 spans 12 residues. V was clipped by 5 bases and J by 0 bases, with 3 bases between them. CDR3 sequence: CASSRSTDTQYF. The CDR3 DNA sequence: TGTGCCAGCAGCCGTAGCACAGATACGCAGTATTTT.

The CDR3 loop is CASSKAVRDNQPQHF. CDR3 nucleotide sequence: TGTGCCAGCAGCAAAGCGGTGCGGGACAATCAGCCCCAGCATTTT. The rearrangement links TRBV21-1 to TRBJ1-5. TRBV21-1 is noted as a pseudogene. This CDR3 has 15 residues.

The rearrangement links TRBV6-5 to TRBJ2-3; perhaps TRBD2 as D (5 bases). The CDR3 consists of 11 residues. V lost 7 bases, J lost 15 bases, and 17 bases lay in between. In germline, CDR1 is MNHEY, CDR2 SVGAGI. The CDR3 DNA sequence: TGTGCCAGCACCTTCGGGGTAGCAGTATATTTT. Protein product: CASTFGVAVYF.

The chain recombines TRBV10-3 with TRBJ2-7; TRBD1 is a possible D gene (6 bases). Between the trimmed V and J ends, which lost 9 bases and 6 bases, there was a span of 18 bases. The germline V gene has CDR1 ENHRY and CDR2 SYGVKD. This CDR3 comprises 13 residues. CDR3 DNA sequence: TGTGCCATGGGGGCAGGGGATCCCCTCGAGCAGTACTTC. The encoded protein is CAMGAGDPLEQYF.

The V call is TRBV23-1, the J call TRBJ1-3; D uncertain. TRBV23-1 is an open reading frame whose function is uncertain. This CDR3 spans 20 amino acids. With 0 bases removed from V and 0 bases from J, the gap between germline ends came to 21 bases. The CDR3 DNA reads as TGCGCCAGCAGTCAATCATCCCCCCTCGGGAAGGCCAGCTCTGGAAACACCATATATTTT. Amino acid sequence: CASSQSSPLGKASSGNTIYF.

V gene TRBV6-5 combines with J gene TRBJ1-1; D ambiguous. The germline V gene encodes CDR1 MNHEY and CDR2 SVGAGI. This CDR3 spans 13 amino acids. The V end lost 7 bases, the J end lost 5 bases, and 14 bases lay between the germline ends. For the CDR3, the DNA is TGTGCCAGCACGGCTCTCCCGGGGACTGAAGCTTTCTTT. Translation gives CASTALPGTEAFF.

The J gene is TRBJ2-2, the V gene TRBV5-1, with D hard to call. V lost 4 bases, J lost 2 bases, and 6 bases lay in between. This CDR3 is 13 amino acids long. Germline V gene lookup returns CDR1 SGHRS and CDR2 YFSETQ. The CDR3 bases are TGCGCCAGCAGCCCGAGAAACACCGGGGAGCTGTTTTTT. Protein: CASSPRNTGELFF. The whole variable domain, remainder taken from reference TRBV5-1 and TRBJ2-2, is KAGVTQTPRYLIKTRGQQVTLSCSPISGHRSVSWYQQTPGQGLQFLFEYFSETQRNKGNFPGRFSGRQFSNSRSEMNVSTLELGDSALYLCASSPRNTGELFFGEGSRLTVL.

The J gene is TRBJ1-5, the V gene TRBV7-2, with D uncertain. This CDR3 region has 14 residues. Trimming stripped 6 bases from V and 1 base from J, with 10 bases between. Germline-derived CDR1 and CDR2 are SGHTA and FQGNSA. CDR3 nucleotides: TGTGCCAGCAGTAGGACGGGAAGCAATCAGCCCCAGCATTTT. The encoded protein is CASSRTGSNQPQHF. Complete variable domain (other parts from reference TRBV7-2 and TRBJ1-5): GAGVSQSPSNKVTEKGKDVELRCDPISGHTALYWYRQSLGQGLEFLIYFQGNSAPDKSGLPSDRFSAERTGGSVSTLTIQRTQQEDSAVYLCASSRTGSNQPQHFGDGTRLSIL.

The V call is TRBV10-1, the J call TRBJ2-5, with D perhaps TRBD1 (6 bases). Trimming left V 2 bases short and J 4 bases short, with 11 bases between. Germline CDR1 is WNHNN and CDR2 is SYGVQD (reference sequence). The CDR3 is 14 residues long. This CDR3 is CASSEGGQGETQYF. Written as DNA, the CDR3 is TGCGCCAGCAGTGAGGGGGGCCAGGGAGAGACCCAGTACTTC.

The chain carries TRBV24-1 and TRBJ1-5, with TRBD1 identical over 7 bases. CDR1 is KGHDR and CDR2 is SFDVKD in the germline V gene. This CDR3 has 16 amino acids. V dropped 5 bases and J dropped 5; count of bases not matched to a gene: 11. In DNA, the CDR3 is TGTGCCACCAGTGTCTGTCCGGGACAGATACATCAGCCCCAGCATTTT. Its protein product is CATSVCPGQIHQPQHF.